The 10 T cell receptor beta chains given below trace back to one sample, sequenced in a study of immune evolution from preneoplasia to lung adenocarcinoma (dated by TCRdb to the early 2020s). Library construction relied on the immunoSEQ multiplex PCR assay. In TCRdb, the immuneACCESS table is reduced to in-frame sequences with V and J assigned. These tables do not hold every clone; where another copy was compared, an unresolved V gene accounts for under half, and the others remain unexplained. The sample table records 8,000 to 8,500 clones; roughly 80% of these occur just once. The top ten constitute 2.8% of the sample. Sequences were obtained from FFPE minimally invasive lung adenocarcinoma tissue. The cell subset or site label on this specimen signifies: micro-invasive lung adenocarcinoma (MIA). Receptors originate from an older person with lung adenocarcinoma.

The rearrangement joins TRBV19 to TRBJ2-5; 7 nucleotides match TRBD1. The CDR3 covers 14 residues. CDR1 and CDR2 from the germline V gene are LNHDA and SQIVND (reference sequence). V trimming: 3 bases; J trimming: 5 bases; junction bases outside the gene matches: 6. CDR3 protein: CASSMIGTDETQYF. CDR3 DNA: TGTGCCAGTAGTATGATCGGGACAGACGAGACCCAGTACTTC.

The rearrangement joins TRBV19 to TRBJ2-1; 8 nucleotides match TRBD1. The V segment lost 4 bases and the J segment 8 bases; nucleotides outside the gene matches: 10. Germline-derived CDR1 and CDR2 are LNHDA and SQIVND (reference sequence). CDR3 length equals 15 residues. The CDR3 region has the DNA TGTGCCAGTAGTACATCTCGGACAGGGTGGGATGAGCAGTTCTTC. It translates to CASSTSRTGWDEQFF. The whole variable domain, filled in from reference TRBV19 and TRBJ2-1, reads DGGITQSPKYLFRKEGQNVTLSCEQNLNHDAMYWYRQDPGQGLRLIYYSQIVNDFQKGDIAEGYSVSREKKESFPLTVTSAQKNPTAFYLCASSTSRTGWDEQFFGPGTRLTVL.

This chain connects TRBV30 to TRBJ2-3; a possible D gene is TRBD2 (6 bases). V was clipped by 7 bases and J by 4 bases, with 15 bases between them. Germline lookup yields CDR1 GTSNPN and CDR2 SVGIG (reference sequence). The CDR3 loop spans 13 amino acids. DNA of the CDR3: TGTGCCTTTCTAGCGCCTACGGCAGATACGCAGTATTTT. Residues: CAFLAPTADTQYF. The variable domain in full, completed from reference TRBV30 and TRBJ2-3, reads SQTIHQWPATLVQPVGSPLSLECTVEGTSNPNLYWYRQAAGRGLQLLFYSVGIGQISSEVPQNLSASRPQDRQFILSSKKLLLSDSGFYLCAFLAPTADTQYFGPGTRLTVL.

The rearrangement links TRBV30 to TRBJ1-1; 8 nucleotides match TRBD1. After removal of 4 bases from V and 1 base from J, the junction contained 8 bases not matched to a gene. Germline CDR1 reads GTSNPN; CDR2 reads SVGIG (reference sequence). This CDR3 contains 15 residues. CDR3 DNA sequence: TGTGCCTGGACCTTAGGCGACAGGGGGAACACTGAAGCTTTCTTT. Its protein is CAWTLGDRGNTEAFF.

CDR3 residues: CASSQGLAGGPGSYNEQFF. CDR3 nucleotides: TGTGCCAGCAGCCAAGGACTAGCGGGAGGGCCAGGCTCCTACAATGAGCAGTTCTTC. The V gene is TRBV4-2, the J gene TRBJ2-1; 14 bases fit TRBD2. Trimming removed 1 base from V and 0 bases from J; junction bases left unmatched: 5. There are 19 residues in the CDR3. Per the germline V gene, CDR1 is LGHNA and CDR2 is YNFKEQ.

The chain is built from TRBV5-6 and TRBJ2-1, with D perhaps TRBD2 (6 bases). The CDR3 is made up of 15 amino acids. V lost 2 bases and J lost 0, with 9 bases in between. Germline V CDR1 and CDR2: SGHDT, YYEEEE. CDR3 residues: CASSFGSDSYNEQFF. Written as DNA, the CDR3 is TGTGCCAGCAGCTTCGGGAGTGACTCCTACAATGAGCAGTTCTTC.

This chain joins TRBV10-3 and TRBJ2-3, with 7 bases fitting TRBD1. The length of the CDR3 is 15 residues. V shed 2 bases and J 4 bases; nucleotides not matched to a gene: 6. Germline assignment: CDR1 ENHRY and CDR2 SYGVKD. The chain's CDR3 is CAISEGTGEPDTQYF. DNA of the CDR3: TGTGCCATCAGTGAGGGAACAGGGGAACCAGATACGCAGTATTTT.

The chain couples TRBV6-1 to TRBJ2-7, with D perhaps matching TRBD2 (6 bases). The CDR3 is 15 residues long. Per the germline V gene, CDR1 is MNHNS and CDR2 is SASEGT. Trimming removed 4 bases at V and 3 bases at J, with 16 bases between. The DNA of the CDR3 is TGTGCCAGCAGTGTTGTTGGAGGGGCCGACTACGAGCAGTACTTC. As protein: CASSVVGGADYEQYF.

The V gene is TRBV28, the J gene TRBJ1-2; D call uncertain. Trimming removed 3 bases at V and 0 bases at J, with 5 bases between. Germline CDR1 is MDHEN and CDR2 is SYDVKM. The CDR3 is 13 residues long. The CDR3 DNA follows: TGTGCCAGCAGTTTTGCGGCTAACTATGGCTACACCTTC. Its translation is CASSFAANYGYTF.

The chain combines TRBV9 with TRBJ1-1, with D unclear. CDR1 and CDR2 from the germline V gene are SGDLS and YYNGEE. V lost 4 bases and J lost 1, with 8 bases in between. The CDR3 loop spans 13 amino acids. CDR3 sequence reads: CASSSRQNTEAFF. In nucleotides, the CDR3 is TGTGCCAGCAGCTCCCGACAGAACACTGAAGCTTTCTTT.